This is a list of T cell receptor beta chains from one sample in a study of T cells in Graves' hyperthyroidism and ophthalmopathy. TCRdb re-derived calls from the multiplex PCR reads in MiXCR, one entry per CDR3 protein. The profile shows roughly 500,000 distinct CDR3 sequences, about 43% of them singletons. The sequenced material came from peripheral blood or thyroid tissue (not recorded which). These receptor sequences come from an adult woman with Graves' disease, either hyperthyroidism or ophthalmopathy (not recorded which). Both conserved end residues are part of each CDR3. Fields, in order: clone size, J gene, V gene, D gene, CDR3 protein, CDR3 DNA. A D gene is named only where the DNA matches it firmly. Some rows have no size entry. The others give once, few or many, or a class for an expanded clone.

many,TRBJ2-5,TRBV29-1,-,CSVEGGNTKWAQYF,TGCAGCGTTGAAGGGGGCAACACAAAGTGGGCCCAGTACTTC
-,TRBJ1-6,TRBV30,-,CAWSWFSGVRSPLHF,TGTGCCTGGAGTTGGTTCTCAGGGGTCAGGTCACCCCTCCACTTT
-,TRBJ2-5,TRBV7-6,TRBD1,CASRSGTGSETQYF,TGTGCTAGTAGGTCCGGGACAGGGTCGGAGACCCAGTACTTC
many,TRBJ2-7,TRBV20-1,-,CSASKYAEQYF,TGCAGTGCTAGTAAGTACGCCGAGCAGTACTTC
many,TRBJ1-4,TRBV2,-,CAGSGFNEKLFF,TGTGCCGGGAGTGGGTTTAATGAAAAACTGTTTTTT
many,TRBJ1-2,TRBV4-1,TRBD1,CASSQDPGQGPNYGYTF,TGCGCCAGCAGCCAAGATCCGGGACAGGGCCCTAACTATGGCTACACCTTC
few,TRBJ2-7,TRBV10-3,TRBD1,CATKQGGPYEQYF,TGTGCCACGAAACAGGGGGGCCCCTACGAGCAGTACTTC
-,TRBJ2-5,TRBV28,-,CASSLRAIWRQETQYF,TGTGCCAGCAGTCTACGAGCTATATGGAGGCAAGAGACCCAGTACTTC
once,TRBJ1-3,TRBV4-1,-,CASSPVGAGRDTIYF,TGCGCCAGCAGCCCAGTTGGCGCAGGGAGAGACACCATATATTTT
-,TRBJ2-1,TRBV29-1,TRBD2,CSVGTSGSGEQFF,TGCAGCGTGGGGACTAGCGGGAGCGGGGAGCAGTTCTTC
few,TRBJ2-5,TRBV20-1,TRBD2,CSAYSPEASGSRQETQYF,TGCAGTGCCTACTCCCCGGAGGCTAGCGGGAGTAGGCAAGAGACCCAGTACTTC
-,TRBJ1-2,TRBV6-1,-,CASRVSYRVGAADGYIF,TGTGCAAGCAGGGTATCGTACAGGGTAGGGGCTGCGGATGGCTACATCTTC
-,TRBJ2-1,TRBV2,TRBD2,CASLAGVGNEQFF,TGTGCCAGCCTAGCGGGAGTGGGCAATGAGCAGTTCTTC
few,TRBJ2-7,TRBV20-1,-,CSAREGSRNEQYF,TGCAGTGCTAGAGAGGGGTCCCGGAACGAGCAGTACTTC
-,TRBJ1-3,TRBV7-9,TRBD1,CASSLRGTGGRNTIYF,TGTGCCAGCAGCTTAAGGGGGACAGGGGGTAGAAACACCATATATTTT
-,TRBJ1-6,TRBV2,-,CASSYGTTNSPLHF,TGTGCCAGCAGCTATGGGACAACCAATTCACCCCTCCACTTT
-,TRBJ2-7,TRBV29-1,TRBD1,CSVVTGQGSYEQYF,TGCAGCGTTGTAACGGGACAGGGATCCTACGAGCAGTACTTC
-,TRBJ1-2,TRBV6-4,-,CASSDSTGGYDYTF,TGTGCCAGCAGTGACTCGACGGGGGGCTACGACTACACCTTC
many,TRBJ1-1,TRBV24-1,TRBD1,CATSEAGTANTEAFF,TGTGCCACCAGTGAGGCCGGGACAGCGAACACTGAAGCTTTCTTT
many,TRBJ2-5,TRBV6-1,-,CASMRDWQGAAQYF,TGTGCCAGCATGCGGGACTGGCAAGGCGCTGCCCAGTACTTC
many,TRBJ1-5,TRBV10-3,TRBD1,CAISGGQGPNQPQHF,TGTGCCATCAGCGGTGGACAGGGACCGAATCAGCCCCAGCATTTT
-,TRBJ1-1,TRBV25-1,-,CASSVRGGMSTEAFF,TGTGCCAGCAGCGTCCGGGGTGGCATGAGCACTGAAGCTTTCTTT
many,TRBJ2-7,TRBV9,TRBD2,CASSVSAGSFYEQYF,TGTGCCAGCAGCGTGTCAGCGGGATCCTTCTACGAGCAGTACTTC
many,TRBJ1-5,TRBV6-1,-,CATTQKLPLAQHF,TGTGCCACCACCCAAAAGCTCCCCTTAGCCCAGCATTTT
many,TRBJ1-6,TRBV7-9,-,CASSRRGSYNSPLHF,TGTGCCAGCAGCAGACGCGGTAGTTATAATTCACCCCTCCACTTT